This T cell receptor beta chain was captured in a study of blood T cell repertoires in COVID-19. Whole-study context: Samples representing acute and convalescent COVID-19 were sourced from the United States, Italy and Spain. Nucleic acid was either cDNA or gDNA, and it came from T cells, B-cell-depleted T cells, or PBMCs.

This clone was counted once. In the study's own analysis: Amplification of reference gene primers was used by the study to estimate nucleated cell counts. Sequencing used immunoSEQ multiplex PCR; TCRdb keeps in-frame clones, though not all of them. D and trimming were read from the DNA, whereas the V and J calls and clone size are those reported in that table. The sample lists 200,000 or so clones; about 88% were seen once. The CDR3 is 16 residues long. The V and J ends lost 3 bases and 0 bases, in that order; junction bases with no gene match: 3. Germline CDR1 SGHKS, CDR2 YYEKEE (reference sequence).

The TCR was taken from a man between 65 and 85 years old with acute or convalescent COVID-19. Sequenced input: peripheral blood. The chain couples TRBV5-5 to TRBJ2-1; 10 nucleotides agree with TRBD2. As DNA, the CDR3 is TGTGCCAGCAGCTCGGGACTAGCGTACTCCTACAATGAGCAGTTCTTC. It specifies CASSSGLAYSYNEQFF.